Presented here are 32 T cell receptor beta chains from one specimen sequenced in a study of blood T cell repertoires in COVID-19. Data came from immunoSEQ multiplex PCR; TCRdb stores just in-frame clones and leaves some out. Here the sample spans approximately 37,000 clones, over 75% being singletons. Sequenced input: peripheral blood. The receptors here all came from a human donor in a cohort sampled during active COVID-19.

This chain uses TRBV6-5 with TRBJ2-2; TRBD2 aligns across 7 bases. CDR3 length: 13 amino acids. V shed 6 bases, J shed 6 bases, and the junction held 4 bases outside the gene matches. Germline-derived CDR1 and CDR2 are MNHEY and SVGAGI. This CDR3 reads CASRNGLAGELFF. The CDR3 nucleotides are TGTGCCAGCAGAAACGGACTAGCCGGGGAGCTGTTTTTT.

V and J are TRBV6-2 or TRBV6-3 and TRBJ1-5; 10 positions match TRBD1. CDR1 and CDR2 (germline): MNHEY, SVGEGT. J lost 6 bases, V lost 6 bases, and 2 bases had no gene match. This CDR3 has 13 amino acids. The CDR3 spells CASSWDRGQPQHF. CDR3 DNA: TGTGCCAGCAGCTGGGACAGGGGTCAGCCCCAGCATTTT.

The rearrangement joins TRBV15 to TRBJ2-2; D gene uncertain. V lost 0 bases and J 7 bases, leaving 6 bases between the germline ends. The CDR3 sequence is 13 residues long. The germline V gene encodes CDR1 LNHNV and CDR2 YYDKDF (reference sequence). The CDR3 DNA follows: TGTGCCACCAGCAGAGATATATACGGGGAGCTGTTTTTT. It is translated as CATSRDIYGELFF.

The chain joins TRBV7-2 to TRBJ2-4; the match to TRBD2 covers 9 bases. The ends lost 7 bases at V and 9 bases at J; junction bases unmatched: 10. CDR1 and CDR2 from the germline V gene are SGHTA and FQGNSA. This CDR3 has 14 residues. The CDR3 reads CASKIAGVESIQYF. CDR3 nucleotide sequence: TGTGCCAGCAAGATAGCGGGGGTCGAGAGCATTCAGTACTTC.

For the CDR3, the DNA is TGTGCCTGGAGTTCGCGCCGGGGCTCCTACGAGCAGTACTTC. Its translation is CAWSSRRGSYEQYF. This chain links TRBV30 with TRBJ2-7; D possibly corresponds to TRBD2 (5 bases). Trimming pared 2 bases from V and 0 bases from J, leaving 11 bases between. The germline V gene has CDR1 GTSNPN and CDR2 SVGIG (reference sequence). This CDR3 is built from 14 residues.

This clone was recorded only once. The chain has TRBV29-1 and TRBJ2-3, with TRBD2 identical over 7 bases. The germline V gene encodes CDR1 SQVTM and CDR2 ANQGSEA. With V trimmed by 7 bases and J by 0 bases, 4 bases remained unmatched. The CDR3 has 13 amino acids. The CDR3 DNA sequence: TGCAGCGCTGGGGAGGGGAGCACAGATACGCAGTATTTT. As protein: CSAGEGSTDTQYF.

This clone was seen a single time. The CDR3 DNA sequence: TGCGCCAGCAGCATCGGGGGGGCCTACGAGCAGTACTTC. Protein product: CASSIGGAYEQYF. The chain has TRBV5-1 and TRBJ2-7; 8 bases align to TRBD2. Trimming at V came to 4 bases and at J to 2 bases, leaving 2 bases not matched to a gene. Looked up from germline, CDR1 is SGHRS and CDR2 is YFSETQ. This CDR3 spans 13 amino acids.

CDR3 nucleotide sequence: TGTGCCAGCAGCGTGGGGACAGCAGGAATCCAAGAGACCCAGTACTTC. Residues: CASSVGTAGIQETQYF. The chain couples TRBV9 to TRBJ2-5; 7 bases are a match to TRBD1. This CDR3 has 16 residues. Losses at the gene ends were 2 bases for V and 1 base for J; bases not matched to a gene: 8. CDR1 is SGDLS, CDR2 YYNGEE, per germline.

The genes are TRBV30 and TRBJ2-5; tentative D call: TRBD1 (6 bases). Trimming took 0 bases from V and 4 from J, leaving 15 bases between them. The CDR3 consists of 15 residues. Germline V gene data show CDR1 as GTSNPN and CDR2 as SVGIG (reference sequence). The CDR3 loop reads CAWSVTGRGRETQYF. The CDR3 coding sequence is TGTGCCTGGAGTGTCACGGGCAGGGGCAGAGAGACCCAGTACTTC.

The chain is built from TRBV6-1 and TRBJ2-6; D might be TRBD2 (6 bases). The CDR3 has 17 residues. CDR1 and CDR2 from the germline V gene are MNHNS and SASEGT. V lost 4 bases to trimming and J lost 0 bases, with 13 bases between them. The CDR3 region is CASSVLGLTSGANVLTF. In nucleotides, the CDR3 is TGTGCCAGCAGTGTTCTGGGACTCACCTCTGGGGCCAACGTCCTGACTTTC.

V and J are TRBV14 and TRBJ2-7; TRBD2 agrees at 7 bases. The CDR3 loop spans 18 amino acids. V was clipped by 1 base and J by 0 bases; unmatched bases: 12. In germline, CDR1 is SGHDN, CDR2 FVKESK. CDR3 sequence (DNA): TGTGCCAGCAGCCAAGGGGGGGGGATTAGCGGATTCTCCTACGAGCAGTACTTC. As protein: CASSQGGGISGFSYEQYF.

This sequence joins TRBV7-2 and TRBJ2-2; 8 nucleotides agree with TRBD2. The germline CDR1 and CDR2 sequences are SGHTA and FQGNSA. The CDR3 is 16 amino acids. J was trimmed by 4 bases and V by 5 bases; bases with no gene match: 9. The CDR3: CASSNPSGFFTGELFF. CDR3 sequence (DNA): TGTGCCAGCAGCAACCCTAGCGGGTTCTTCACCGGGGAGCTGTTTTTT.

J is TRBJ1-1 and V is TRBV7-6, with D uncertain. Germline CDR1 reads SGHVS; CDR2 reads FNYEAQ. CDR3 size: 13 residues. The V and J ends lost 3 bases and 1 base respectively, with 6 bases between them. As DNA, the CDR3 is TGTGCCAGCAGCTTTAATTCGAACACTGAAGCTTTCTTT. Protein product: CASSFNSNTEAFF.

This chain uses TRBV5-4 with TRBJ2-5; 9 positions match TRBD1. The CDR3 loop spans 16 amino acids. Losses at the gene ends were 6 bases for V and 5 bases for J; bases not matched to a gene: 14. Germline CDR1 and CDR2: SGHNT and YYREEE (reference sequence). The CDR3 nucleotides are TGTGCCAGCATCCCATCACCGGGACAGGGTAGGGAGACCCAGTACTTC. Its protein is CASIPSPGQGRETQYF.

This clone occurred a few times. The chain recombines TRBV30 with TRBJ2-7; 7 bases align to TRBD1. Germline V gene sequence: CDR1 GTSNPN, CDR2 SVGIG (reference sequence). V trimming: 6 bases; J trimming: 2 bases; junction bases outside the gene matches: 4. The CDR3 spans 12 residues. CDR3 protein: CACSTGTYEQYF. As DNA, the CDR3 is TGTGCCTGTTCGACAGGGACCTACGAGCAGTACTTC.

The chain carries TRBV5-1 and TRBJ2-7; TRBD2 matches 8 bases. The CDR3 runs 15 residues. J gave up 0 bases and V 4 bases, and 6 bases lay outside the gene matches. Per germline, CDR1 SGHRS and CDR2 YFSETQ. CDR3: CASSPGGGFSYEQYF. The DNA for the CDR3 is TGCGCCAGCAGCCCCGGGGGGGGGTTCTCCTACGAGCAGTACTTC.

This chain uses TRBV25-1 with TRBJ2-1, with D perhaps matching TRBD2 (6 bases). V lost 3 bases and J 3 bases, leaving 12 bases between the germline ends. Germline V gene data show CDR1 as MGHDK and CDR2 as SYGVNS. The CDR3 extends over 15 amino acids. The CDR3: CASSDSSVLYNEQFF. Written as DNA, the CDR3 is TGTGCCAGCAGTGATTCTAGCGTACTCTACAATGAGCAGTTCTTC.

This clone appeared once. CDR3 sequence reads: CASSKLLLGTGDYEQYF. CDR3 in DNA: TGTGCCAGCAGTAAACTCCTCCTTGGGACGGGAGACTACGAGCAGTACTTC. The chain combines TRBV25-1 with TRBJ2-7; TRBD2 might be the D (6 bases). Germline assignment: CDR1 MGHDK and CDR2 SYGVNS. V lost 5 bases, J lost 3 bases, and 23 bases lay in between. This CDR3 is 17 amino acids long.

This chain links TRBV27 with TRBJ2-3; TRBD1 matches at 9 bases. Germline CDR1 is MNHEY and CDR2 is SMNVEV (reference sequence). Trimming cost V 5 bases and J 3 bases; bases outside gene matches: 3. The CDR3 has 14 residues. The CDR3 region is CASSMDRGTDTQYF. As DNA, the CDR3 is TGTGCCAGCAGTATGGACAGGGGAACAGATACGCAGTATTTT.

The rearrangement links TRBV7-3 to TRBJ2-3; D is possibly TRBD2 (6 bases). This CDR3 contains 18 residues. The V end lost 2 bases, the J end lost 3 bases, and 21 bases lay between the germline ends. Germline V gene lookup returns CDR1 SGHTA and CDR2 FQGTGA. The CDR3 DNA sequence: TGTGCCAGCAGCTTATGGGCCTCCGGCGTTGGGGGGACAGATACGCAGTATTTT. Amino acid sequence: CASSLWASGVGGTDTQYF.

The chain employs TRBV13 and TRBJ2-3; no clear D gene. V shed 1 base and J shed 2 bases, with 7 bases lying between them. Germline V gives CDR1 PRHDT, CDR2 FYEKMQ (reference sequence). The CDR3 spans 14 residues. The CDR3: CASSLVRSTDTQYF. The CDR3 nucleotides are TGTGCCAGCAGCTTAGTCCGGTCCACAGATACGCAGTATTTT.

The chain links TRBV24-1 to TRBJ2-5, with 9 bases aligning to TRBD1. Germline values: CDR1 KGHDR, CDR2 SFDVKD. The CDR3 length is 16 residues. Trimming removed 2 bases from V and 0 bases from J; junction bases left unmatched: 3. The CDR3 coding sequence is TGTGCCACCAGTGATTATGGGACAGGGAACCAAGAGACCCAGTACTTC. Translated: CATSDYGTGNQETQYF.

The V call is TRBV7-2, the J call TRBJ2-7, with 11 positions matching TRBD2. The CDR3 covers 18 residues. CDR1 is SGHTA and CDR2 is FQGNSA in the germline V gene. V gave up 4 bases and J gave up 7 bases; unmatched junction bases: 18. The CDR3 DNA sequence: TGTGCCAGCAGCTCCGTCCTAGCGGGGGGCAACCCCGGGGATGAGCAGTACTTC. Translation gives CASSSVLAGGNPGDEQYF.

This chain connects TRBV7-9 to TRBJ2-2; 7 nucleotides line up with TRBD2. Germline-derived CDR1 and CDR2 are SEHNR and FQNEAQ (reference sequence). The V gene end was trimmed by 5 bases and the J gene end by 2 bases; junction bases not matched to a gene: 8. This CDR3 is built from 16 residues. CDR3: CASSIPGLQNTGELFF. Here the CDR3 DNA reads TGTGCCAGCAGCATTCCGGGACTACAAAACACCGGGGAGCTGTTTTTT.

This CDR3 reads CASSLAPGFTPGYGYTF. The CDR3 DNA reads TGTGCCAGCAGCTTAGCTCCGGGATTCACGCCTGGCTATGGCTACACCTTC. The chain employs TRBV7-9 and TRBJ1-2; D not certain. V shed 0 bases and J shed 4 bases, with 18 bases lying between them. This CDR3 is built from 17 residues. Germline lookup yields CDR1 SEHNR and CDR2 FQNEAQ (reference sequence).

The sample holds one count of this clone. The chain is built from TRBV6-5 and TRBJ2-3, with TRBD1 identical over 10 bases. CDR3 length: 15 amino acids. In germline, CDR1 is MNHEY, CDR2 SVGAGI. V dropped 5 bases and J dropped 4; count of bases not matched to a gene: 6. CDR3 residues: CASSRQGAPADTQYF. CDR3 coding DNA: TGTGCCAGCAGTCGACAGGGGGCGCCGGCAGATACGCAGTATTTT.

The J gene is TRBJ2-1, the V gene TRBV24-1; 13 bases align to TRBD2. Germline-derived CDR1 and CDR2 are KGHDR and SFDVKD. This CDR3 comprises 17 residues. V shed 3 bases and J 9 bases; nucleotides not matched to a gene: 10. CDR3 residues: CATSDPQTSGGSGEQFF. The CDR3 DNA sequence: TGTGCCACCAGTGATCCCCAGACTAGCGGGGGGAGCGGTGAGCAGTTCTTC.

The rearrangement joins TRBV18 to TRBJ1-5; D is ambiguous. V was pared by 3 bases and J by 0 bases, with 18 bases between. This CDR3 comprises 18 residues. CDR1 is KGHSH, CDR2 LQKENI, per germline. In DNA, the CDR3 is TGTGCCAGCTCACCTTCACAGTTGAGCCAATATAGCAATCAGCCCCAGCATTTT. Translation gives CASSPSQLSQYSNQPQHF.

This chain joins TRBV6-5 and TRBJ1-5; a weak D match, TRBD1 (5 bases). V was clipped by 7 bases and J by 3 bases, with 16 bases between them. Germline assignment: CDR1 MNHEY and CDR2 SVGAGI. The CDR3 covers 15 residues. The CDR3 DNA follows: TGTGCCAGCAATCCAGGGTATGGGTACAATCAGCCCCAGCATTTT. This gives the protein CASNPGYGYNQPQHF.

The chain couples TRBV7-2 to TRBJ1-1, with D possibly being TRBD1 (5 bases). CDR3 length equals 16 residues. V lost 2 bases and J 5 bases, leaving 18 bases between the germline ends. The germline CDR1 and CDR2 sequences are SGHTA and FQGNSA. The CDR3 loop is CASSLPLQGYATEAFF. The DNA for the CDR3 is TGTGCCAGCAGCTTACCTCTTCAGGGATACGCAACTGAAGCTTTCTTT.

V usage is TRBV15 and J usage is TRBJ2-6; D not certain. This CDR3 contains 17 residues. The germline V and J ends were trimmed by 0 bases and 0 bases, with 9 bases remaining between them. Germline CDR1 is LNHNV and CDR2 is YYDKDF (reference sequence). The CDR3 region is CATSRELTSSGANVLTF. The CDR3 region has the DNA TGTGCCACCAGCAGAGAATTGACAAGCTCTGGGGCCAACGTCCTGACTTTC.

The J gene is TRBJ2-6, the V gene TRBV7-2; weak D call: TRBD1 (5 bases). Germline V gives CDR1 SGHTA, CDR2 FQGNSA. The CDR3 covers 14 residues. With 4 bases removed from V and 1 base from J, the gap between germline ends came to 5 bases. The CDR3, as DNA: TGTGCCAGCAGCTCAGGGTCTGGGGCCAACGTCCTGACTTTC. It yields the protein CASSSGSGANVLTF.